This entry lists 2 T cell receptor beta chains sequenced from one sample in a study of technical replicates of blood from several donors (dated by TCRdb to 2015 to 2018). Receptors were amplified or captured by the immunoSEQ multiplex PCR assay. This immuneACCESS table, as held by TCRdb, lists in-frame sequences with V and J called but not all clones. Of the missing ones, under half trace to an unresolved V gene in checked studies; the others have no known cause. The sample contains under 85,000 clones, about 91% of them found a single time. The ten largest clones take up about 0.4% of the sample. Sequencing input: T cells isolated from PBMCs. The receptor set was obtained from a human donor in good health. Some clones in this sample may be carry-over from other donors' samples.

The chain links TRBV7-9 to TRBJ1-1; D remains unclear. The V and J ends lost 4 bases and 5 bases respectively, with 17 bases between them. Germline assignment: CDR1 SEHNR and CDR2 FQNEAQ (reference sequence). This CDR3 comprises 15 residues. This CDR3 reads CASSYPAEVRTEAFF. The CDR3 coding sequence is TGTGCCAGCAGCTACCCGGCAGAGGTTAGAACTGAAGCTTTCTTT.

The chain joins TRBV7-2 to TRBJ2-7; 11 bases line up with TRBD2. J was trimmed by 1 base and V by 6 bases; bases with no gene match: 5. CDR3 length: 15 residues. Germline CDR1 is SGHTA and CDR2 is FQGNSA. CDR3 DNA: TGTGCCAGCAGTCTGACTAGCGGGGCATCCTACGAGCAGTACTTC. Translated, it gives CASSLTSGASYEQYF.